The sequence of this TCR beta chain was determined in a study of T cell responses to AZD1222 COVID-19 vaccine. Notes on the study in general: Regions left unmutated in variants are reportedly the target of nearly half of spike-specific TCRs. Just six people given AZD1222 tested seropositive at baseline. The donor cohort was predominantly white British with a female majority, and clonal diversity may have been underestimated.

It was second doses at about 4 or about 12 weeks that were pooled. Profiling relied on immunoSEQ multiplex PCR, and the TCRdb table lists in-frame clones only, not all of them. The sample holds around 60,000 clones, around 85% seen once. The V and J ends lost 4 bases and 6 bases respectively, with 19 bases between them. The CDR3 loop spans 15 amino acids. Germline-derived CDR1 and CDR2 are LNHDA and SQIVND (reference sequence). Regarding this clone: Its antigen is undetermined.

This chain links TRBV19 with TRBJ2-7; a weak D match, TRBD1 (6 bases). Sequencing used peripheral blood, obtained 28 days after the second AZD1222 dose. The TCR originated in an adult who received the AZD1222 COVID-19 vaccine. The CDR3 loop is CASSSPEQGNSEQYF. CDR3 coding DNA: TGTGCCAGTAGTAGTCCGGAACAGGGAAATTCCGAGCAGTACTTC.